Presented here are 10 T cell receptor beta chains from one specimen sequenced in a study of blood T cells in healthy people across ages. Then a second PCR, running roughly 7 to 11 cycles, was carried out with a sample-barcoded 5' primer and a J-beta primer mix. TCRdb recomputed calls from the 5' RACE reads with MiXCR, one row per CDR3 protein. This table has about 640,000 distinct CDR3 sequences, under 65% appearing once. Sequenced sample: blood. Every receptor here comes from a man aged 55-75 years in good health.

This clonotype was counted only a few times. The CDR3 protein is CASRRPRETQYF. The DNA of the CDR3 is TGTGCCAGCAGGAGACCTAGAGAGACCCAGTACTTC. V and J are TRBV7-2 and TRBJ2-5; D uncertain. Trimming cost V 6 bases and J 4 bases, with 9 bases left between them. The germline gives CDR1 SGHTA, CDR2 FQGNSA. This CDR3 comprises 12 residues.

This clonotype was seen a single time. This rearrangement joins TRBV6-1 to TRBJ1-2; D may be TRBD1 (6 bases). Germline CDR1 and CDR2: MNHNS and SASEGT. With 7 bases removed from V and 8 bases from J, the gap between germline ends came to 20 bases. The CDR3 extends over 14 amino acids. The CDR3 is CASIPGTPAWGYTF. In DNA, the CDR3 is TGTGCCAGCATACCCGGGACACCGGCTTGGGGCTACACCTTC.

The chain uses TRBV5-4 and TRBJ1-1; 8 nucleotides line up with TRBD1. After removal of 4 bases from V and 7 bases from J, the junction contained 6 bases not matched to a gene. The CDR3 extends over 13 amino acids. In germline, CDR1 is SGHNT, CDR2 YYREEE (reference sequence). The CDR3 nucleotides read TGTGCCAGCAGCCTGGACAGGGACTATGAAGCTTTCTTT. This gives the protein CASSLDRDYEAFF.

V gene TRBV5-1 combines with J gene TRBJ2-3, with a tentative D call TRBD1 (5 bases). The V gene lost 4 bases and the J gene lost 2 bases, with 11 bases spanning the gap. CDR1 SGHRS and CDR2 YFSETQ come from the germline V gene. The CDR3 spans 14 residues. This CDR3 is CASSPLGPTDTQYF. The CDR3 coding sequence is TGCGCCAGCAGCCCATTGGGGCCCACAGATACGCAGTATTTT. Drawing the rest from reference TRBV5-1 and TRBJ2-3, the complete variable domain is KAGVTQTPRYLIKTRGQQVTLSCSPISGHRSVSWYQQTPGQGLQFLFEYFSETQRNKGNFPGRFSGRQFSNSRSEMNVSTLELGDSALYLCASSPLGPTDTQYFGPGTRLTVL.

This clonotype appeared many times. J is TRBJ2-5 and V is TRBV6-5, with 8 bases matching TRBD1. The CDR3 totals 15 residues. Per the germline V gene, CDR1 is MNHEY and CDR2 is SVGAGI. V gave up 6 bases and J gave up 3 bases; unmatched junction bases: 9. The CDR3 nucleotides are TGTGCCAGCAGCTCAGGGGGCGAGGGGGAAGAGACCCAGTACTTC. It yields the protein CASSSGGEGEETQYF.

The genes are TRBV11-2 and TRBJ2-7; D gene ambiguous. This CDR3 spans 13 amino acids. CDR1 is SGHAT and CDR2 is FQNNGV in the germline V gene. V was pared by 0 bases and J by 7 bases, with 10 bases between. The chain's CDR3 is CASSLERVREQYF. CDR3 DNA sequence: TGTGCCAGCAGCTTAGAACGGGTGAGAGAGCAGTACTTC.

This chain links TRBV7-2 with TRBJ2-1, with D tentatively TRBD2 (7 bases). The CDR3 contains 16 residues. Germline CDR1 reads SGHTA; CDR2 reads FQGNSA. Trimming removed 3 bases from V and 7 bases from J, with 19 bases in between. Here the CDR3 DNA reads TGTGCCAGCAGCTTCCCCTGGGGGGGCGAGGCAAATGAGCAGTTCTTC. Translated: CASSFPWGGEANEQFF.

This sequence joins TRBV5-1 and TRBJ1-1, with D unresolved. The V end lost 2 bases, the J end lost 4 bases, and 9 bases lay between the germline ends. CDR1 and CDR2 from the germline V gene are SGHRS and YFSETQ. The CDR3 length is 13 residues. The CDR3 reads CASSFVGSTEAFF. The CDR3, as DNA: TGCGCCAGCAGCTTTGTGGGAAGCACTGAAGCTTTCTTT.

This chain links TRBV15 with TRBJ2-1; tentatively, D is TRBD2 (6 bases). The CDR3 loop spans 15 amino acids. Germline loops: CDR1 LNHNV, CDR2 YYDKDF (reference sequence). V was cut by 0 bases and J by 13 bases, with 19 bases left in between. Here the CDR3 DNA reads TGTGCCACCAGCAGAGATCGGGGGTGGGGAGAGACCCAGTTCTTC. Protein sequence: CATSRDRGWGETQFF.

The genes are TRBV4-2 and TRBJ1-5, with 7 bases identical to TRBD1. J gave up 5 bases and V 4 bases, and 5 bases lay outside the gene matches. Germline loops: CDR1 LGHNA, CDR2 YNFKEQ. The CDR3 has 14 amino acids. As DNA, the CDR3 is TGTGCCAGCAGCCGAGGACAGGCTGATCAGCCCCAGCATTTT. This sequence encodes CASSRGQADQPQHF.